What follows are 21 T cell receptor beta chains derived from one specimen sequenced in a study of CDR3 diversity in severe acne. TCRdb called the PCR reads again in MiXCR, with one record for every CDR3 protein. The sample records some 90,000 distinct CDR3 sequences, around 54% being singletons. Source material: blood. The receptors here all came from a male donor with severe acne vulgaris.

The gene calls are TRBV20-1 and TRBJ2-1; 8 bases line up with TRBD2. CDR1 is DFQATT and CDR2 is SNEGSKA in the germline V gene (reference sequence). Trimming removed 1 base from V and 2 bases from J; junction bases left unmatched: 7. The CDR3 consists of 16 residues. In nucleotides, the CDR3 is TGCAGTGCTAGAGCACCGACTAGCGACACCTACAATGAGCAGTTCTTC. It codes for CSARAPTSDTYNEQFF.

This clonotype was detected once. The CDR3 loop reads CASSLALAAKETQYF. In DNA, the CDR3 is TGTGCCAGCAGCTTAGCACTAGCGGCGAAAGAGACCCAGTACTTC. The genes are TRBV7-3 and TRBJ2-5; TRBD2 matches 8 bases. Germline V gene lookup returns CDR1 SGHTA and CDR2 FQGTGA. With V trimmed by 2 bases and J by 3 bases, 5 bases remained unmatched. This CDR3 spans 15 amino acids. Filled out from reference TRBV7-3 and TRBJ2-5, the complete variable domain reads GAGVSQTPSNKVTEKGKYVELRCDPISGHTALYWYRQSLGQGPEFLIYFQGTGAADDSGLPNDRFFAVRPEGSVSTLKIQRTERGDSAVYLCASSLALAAKETQYFGPGTRLLVL.

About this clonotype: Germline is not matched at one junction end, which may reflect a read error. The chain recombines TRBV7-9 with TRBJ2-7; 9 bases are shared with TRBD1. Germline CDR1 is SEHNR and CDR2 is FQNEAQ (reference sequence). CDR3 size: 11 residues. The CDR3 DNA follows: TGTGCCAGCAGCTTGGGGACAGGGATTTCCTTC. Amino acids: CASSLGTGISF.

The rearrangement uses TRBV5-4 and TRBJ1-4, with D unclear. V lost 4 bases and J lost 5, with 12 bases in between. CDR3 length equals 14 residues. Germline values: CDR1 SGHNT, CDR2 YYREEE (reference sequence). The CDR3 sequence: CASSADGSNEKLFF. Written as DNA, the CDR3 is TGTGCCAGCAGCGCGGACGGGAGCAATGAAAAACTGTTTTTT.

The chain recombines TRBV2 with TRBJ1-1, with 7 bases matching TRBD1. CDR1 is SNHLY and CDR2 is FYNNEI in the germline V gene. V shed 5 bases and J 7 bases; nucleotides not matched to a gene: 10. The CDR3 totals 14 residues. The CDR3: CASSTGTVSREAFF. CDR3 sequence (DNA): TGTGCCAGCAGTACCGGGACAGTGTCTCGTGAAGCTTTCTTT.

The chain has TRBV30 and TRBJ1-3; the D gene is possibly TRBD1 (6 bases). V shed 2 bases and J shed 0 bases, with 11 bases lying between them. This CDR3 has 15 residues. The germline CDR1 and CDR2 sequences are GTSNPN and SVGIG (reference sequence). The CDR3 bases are TGTGCCTGGAGTTCGGGGGGCGGCTCTGGAAACACCATATATTTT. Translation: CAWSSGGGSGNTIYF.

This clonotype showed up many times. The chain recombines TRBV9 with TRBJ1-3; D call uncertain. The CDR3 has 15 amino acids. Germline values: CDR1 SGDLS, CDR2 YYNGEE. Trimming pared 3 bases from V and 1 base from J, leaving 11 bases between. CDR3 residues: CASSAQASSGNTIYF. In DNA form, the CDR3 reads TGTGCCAGCAGCGCCCAAGCCTCATCTGGAAACACCATATATTTT. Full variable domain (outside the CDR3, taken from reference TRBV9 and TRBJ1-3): DSGVTQTPKHLITATGQRVTLRCSPRSGDLSVYWYQQSLDQGLQFLIQYYNGEERAKGNILERFSAQQFPDLHSELNLSSLELGDSALYFCASSAQASSGNTIYFGEGSWLTVV.

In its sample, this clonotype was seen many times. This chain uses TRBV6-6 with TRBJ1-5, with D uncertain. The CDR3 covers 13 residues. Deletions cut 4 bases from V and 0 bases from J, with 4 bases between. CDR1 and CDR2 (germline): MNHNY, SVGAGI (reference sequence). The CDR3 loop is CASSWDSNQPQHF. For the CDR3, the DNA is TGTGCCAGCAGTTGGGATAGCAATCAGCCCCAGCATTTT.

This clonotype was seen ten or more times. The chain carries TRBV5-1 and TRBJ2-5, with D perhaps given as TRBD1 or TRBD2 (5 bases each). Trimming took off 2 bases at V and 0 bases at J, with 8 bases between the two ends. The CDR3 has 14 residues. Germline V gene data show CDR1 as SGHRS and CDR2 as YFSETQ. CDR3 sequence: CASSFRENQETQYF. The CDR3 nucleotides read TGCGCCAGCAGCTTCAGGGAGAACCAAGAGACCCAGTACTTC. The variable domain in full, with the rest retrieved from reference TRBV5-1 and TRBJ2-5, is KAGVTQTPRYLIKTRGQQVTLSCSPISGHRSVSWYQQTPGQGLQFLFEYFSETQRNKGNFPGRFSGRQFSNSRSEMNVSTLELGDSALYLCASSFRENQETQYFGPGTRLLVL.

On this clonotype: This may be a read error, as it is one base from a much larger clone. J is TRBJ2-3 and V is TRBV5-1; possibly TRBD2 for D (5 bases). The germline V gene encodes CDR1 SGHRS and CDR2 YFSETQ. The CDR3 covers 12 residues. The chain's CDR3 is CASSVKGDRQYF. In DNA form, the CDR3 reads TGCGCCAGCAGCGTGAAGGGAGATAGGCAGTATTTT.

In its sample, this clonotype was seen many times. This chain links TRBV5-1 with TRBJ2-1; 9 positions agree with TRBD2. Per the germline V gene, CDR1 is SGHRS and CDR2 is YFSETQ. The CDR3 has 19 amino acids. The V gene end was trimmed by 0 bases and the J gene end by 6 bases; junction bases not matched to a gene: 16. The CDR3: CASSLGGRAFLLVGNEQFF. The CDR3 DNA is TGCGCCAGCAGCTTGGGCGGGAGGGCCTTTCTCCTTGTTGGCAATGAGCAGTTCTTC.

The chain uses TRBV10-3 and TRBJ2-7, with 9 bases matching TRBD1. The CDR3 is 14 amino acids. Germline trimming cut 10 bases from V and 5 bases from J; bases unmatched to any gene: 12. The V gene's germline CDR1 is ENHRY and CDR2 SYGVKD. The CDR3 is CASSPDRGIDEQYF. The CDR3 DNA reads TGTGCCAGCAGCCCGGACAGGGGAATCGACGAGCAGTACTTC.

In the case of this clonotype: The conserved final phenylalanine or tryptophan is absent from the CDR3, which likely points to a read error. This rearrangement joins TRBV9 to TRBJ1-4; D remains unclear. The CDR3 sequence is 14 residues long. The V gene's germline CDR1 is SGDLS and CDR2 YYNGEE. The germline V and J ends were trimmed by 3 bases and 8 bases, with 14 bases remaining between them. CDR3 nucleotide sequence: TGTGCCAGCAGCGAGTCTTTAGTAGGGGAAAAACTGTTTTTG. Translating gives CASSESLVGEKLFL.

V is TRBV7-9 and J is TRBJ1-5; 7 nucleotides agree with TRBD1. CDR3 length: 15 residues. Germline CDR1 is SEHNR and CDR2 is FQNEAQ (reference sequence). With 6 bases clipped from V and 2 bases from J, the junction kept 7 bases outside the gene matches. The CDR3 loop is CASSPTGTGNQPQHF. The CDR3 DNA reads TGTGCCAGCAGTCCAACCGGGACAGGCAATCAGCCCCAGCATTTT.

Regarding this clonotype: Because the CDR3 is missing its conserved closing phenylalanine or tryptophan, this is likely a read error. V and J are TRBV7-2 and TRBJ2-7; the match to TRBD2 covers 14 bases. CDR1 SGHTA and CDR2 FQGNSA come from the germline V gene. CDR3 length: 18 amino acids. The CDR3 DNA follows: TGCGCCAGCAGCTTAAGGACTAGCGGGGGGTTTGAAAGCTACGAGCAGTACTCC. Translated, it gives CASSLRTSGGFESYEQYS.

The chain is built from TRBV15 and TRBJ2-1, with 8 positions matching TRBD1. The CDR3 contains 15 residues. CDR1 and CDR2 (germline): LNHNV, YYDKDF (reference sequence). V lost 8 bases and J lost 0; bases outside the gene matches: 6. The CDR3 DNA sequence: TGTGCCACCCAACAGGGGGAAAGCTCCTACAATGAGCAGTTCTTC. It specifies CATQQGESSYNEQFF.

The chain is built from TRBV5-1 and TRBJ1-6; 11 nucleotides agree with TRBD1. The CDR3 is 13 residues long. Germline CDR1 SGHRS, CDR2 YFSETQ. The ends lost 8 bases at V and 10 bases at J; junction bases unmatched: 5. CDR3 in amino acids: CASWDRGGSPLHF. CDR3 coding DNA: TGCGCCAGTTGGGACAGGGGGGGATCACCCCTCCACTTT.

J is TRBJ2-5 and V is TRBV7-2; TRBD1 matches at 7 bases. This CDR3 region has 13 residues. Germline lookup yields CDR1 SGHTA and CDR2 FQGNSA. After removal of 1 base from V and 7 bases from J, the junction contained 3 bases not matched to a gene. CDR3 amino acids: CASSLGPGGTQYF. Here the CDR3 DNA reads TGTGCCAGCAGCTTAGGGCCAGGGGGGACCCAGTACTTC.

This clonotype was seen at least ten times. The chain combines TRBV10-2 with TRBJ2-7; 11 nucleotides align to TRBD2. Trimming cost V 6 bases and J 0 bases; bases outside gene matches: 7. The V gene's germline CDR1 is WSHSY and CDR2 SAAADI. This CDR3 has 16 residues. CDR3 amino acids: CASRPGLAASSYEQYF. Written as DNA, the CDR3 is TGCGCCAGCAGGCCGGGACTAGCGGCAAGCTCCTACGAGCAGTACTTC.

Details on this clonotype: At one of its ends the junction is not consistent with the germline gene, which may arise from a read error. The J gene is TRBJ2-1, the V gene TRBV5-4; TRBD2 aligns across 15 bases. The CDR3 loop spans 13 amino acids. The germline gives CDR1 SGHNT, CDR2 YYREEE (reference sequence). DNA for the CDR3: TGTGCCAGCAGAGGACTAGCGGGAGGGCACTGGGTCTTC. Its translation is CASRGLAGGHWVF.

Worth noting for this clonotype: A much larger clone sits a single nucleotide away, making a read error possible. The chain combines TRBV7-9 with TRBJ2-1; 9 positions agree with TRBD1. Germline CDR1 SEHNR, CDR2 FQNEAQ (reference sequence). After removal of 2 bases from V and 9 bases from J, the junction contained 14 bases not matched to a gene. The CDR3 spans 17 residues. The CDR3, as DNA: TGTGCCAGCAGCTTACTTAAGAGGACAGGGGTCAACAGTGAGCAGTTCTTC. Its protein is CASSLLKRTGVNSEQFF. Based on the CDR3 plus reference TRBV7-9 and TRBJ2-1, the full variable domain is DTGVSQNPRHKITKRGQNVTFRCDPISEHNRLYWYRQTLGQGPEFLTYFQNEAQLEKSRLLSDRFSAERPKGSFSTLEIQRTEQGDSAMYLCASSLLKRTGVNSEQFFGPGTRLTVL.